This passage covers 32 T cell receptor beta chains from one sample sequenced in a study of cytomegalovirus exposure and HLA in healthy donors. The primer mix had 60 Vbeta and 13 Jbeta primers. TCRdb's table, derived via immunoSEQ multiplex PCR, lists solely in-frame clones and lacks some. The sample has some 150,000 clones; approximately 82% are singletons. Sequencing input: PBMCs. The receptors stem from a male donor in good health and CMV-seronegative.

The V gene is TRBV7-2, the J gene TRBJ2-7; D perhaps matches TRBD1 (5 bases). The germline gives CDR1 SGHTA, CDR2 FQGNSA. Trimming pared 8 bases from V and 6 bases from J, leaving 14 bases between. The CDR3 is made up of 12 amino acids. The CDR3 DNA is TGTGCCAGCGGACACTCTAGTGGCGAGCAGTACTTC. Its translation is CASGHSSGEQYF.

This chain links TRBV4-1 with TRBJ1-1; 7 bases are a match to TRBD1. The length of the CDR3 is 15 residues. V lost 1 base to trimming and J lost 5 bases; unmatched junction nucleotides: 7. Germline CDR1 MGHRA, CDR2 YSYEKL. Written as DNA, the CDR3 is TGCGCCAGCAGCCAAGGTAACGCAGGGGGAACTGAAGCTTTCTTT. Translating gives CASSQGNAGGTEAFF.

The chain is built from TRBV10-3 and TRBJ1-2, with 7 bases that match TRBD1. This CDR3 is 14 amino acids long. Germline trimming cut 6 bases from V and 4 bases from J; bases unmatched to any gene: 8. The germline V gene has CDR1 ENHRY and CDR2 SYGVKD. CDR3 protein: CAISNRGEGYGYTF. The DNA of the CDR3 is TGTGCCATCAGCAACAGGGGAGAGGGCTATGGCTACACCTTC.

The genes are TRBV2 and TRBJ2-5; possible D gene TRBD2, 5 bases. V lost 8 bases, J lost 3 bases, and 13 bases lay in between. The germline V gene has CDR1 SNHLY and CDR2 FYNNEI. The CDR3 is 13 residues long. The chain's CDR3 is CASEVRREETQYF. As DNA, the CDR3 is TGTGCCAGCGAAGTACGGCGGGAAGAGACCCAGTACTTC.

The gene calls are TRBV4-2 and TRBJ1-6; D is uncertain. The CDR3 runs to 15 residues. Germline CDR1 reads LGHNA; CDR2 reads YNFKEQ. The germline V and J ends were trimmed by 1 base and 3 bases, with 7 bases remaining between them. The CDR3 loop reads CASSQGADYNSPLHF. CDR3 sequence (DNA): TGTGCCAGCAGCCAAGGGGCAGACTATAATTCACCCCTCCACTTT.

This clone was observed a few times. The CDR3: CASSPGGASDTQYF. In nucleotides, the CDR3 is TGTGCCAGCAGCCCCGGGGGGGCGTCGGATACGCAGTATTTT. The rearrangement uses TRBV9 and TRBJ2-3, with 8 nucleotides matching TRBD2. Trimming at V came to 4 bases and at J to 6 bases, leaving 7 bases not matched to a gene. This CDR3 comprises 14 residues. Per the germline V gene, CDR1 is SGDLS and CDR2 is YYNGEE. Full variable domain (rest looked up from reference TRBV9 and TRBJ2-3): DSGVTQTPKHLITATGQRVTLRCSPRSGDLSVYWYQQSLDQGLQFLIQYYNGEERAKGNILERFSAQQFPDLHSELNLSSLELGDSALYFCASSPGGASDTQYFGPGTRLTVL.

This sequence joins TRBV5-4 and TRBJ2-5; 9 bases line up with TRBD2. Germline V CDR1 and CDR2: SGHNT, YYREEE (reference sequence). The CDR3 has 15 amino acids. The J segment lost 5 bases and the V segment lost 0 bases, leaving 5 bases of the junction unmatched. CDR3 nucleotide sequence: TGTGCCAGCAGCTTGGGCGGGGGGGCCGAGGAGACCCAGTACTTC. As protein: CASSLGGGAEETQYF.

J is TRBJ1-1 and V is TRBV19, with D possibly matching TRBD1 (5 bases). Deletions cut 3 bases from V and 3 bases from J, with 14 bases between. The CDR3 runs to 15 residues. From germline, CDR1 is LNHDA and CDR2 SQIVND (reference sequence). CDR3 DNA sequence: TGTGCCAGTAGTATGGGGGGAGGAGAGGACACTGAAGCTTTCTTT. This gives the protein CASSMGGGEDTEAFF.

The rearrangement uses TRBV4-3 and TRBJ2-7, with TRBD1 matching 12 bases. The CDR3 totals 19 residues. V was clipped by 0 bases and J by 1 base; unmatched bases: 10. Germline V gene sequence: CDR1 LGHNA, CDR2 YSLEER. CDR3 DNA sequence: TGCGCCAGCAGCCAAGAGTGGGACAGGGGGCCTCGAGGGTCCTACGAGCAGTACTTC. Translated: CASSQEWDRGPRGSYEQYF.

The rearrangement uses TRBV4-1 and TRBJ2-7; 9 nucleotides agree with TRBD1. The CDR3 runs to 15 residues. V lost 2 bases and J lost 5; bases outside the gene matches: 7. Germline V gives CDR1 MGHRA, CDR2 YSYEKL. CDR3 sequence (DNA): TGCGCCAGCAGCCAACTCGGACAGGGGCTCGACGAGCAGTACTTC. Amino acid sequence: CASSQLGQGLDEQYF.

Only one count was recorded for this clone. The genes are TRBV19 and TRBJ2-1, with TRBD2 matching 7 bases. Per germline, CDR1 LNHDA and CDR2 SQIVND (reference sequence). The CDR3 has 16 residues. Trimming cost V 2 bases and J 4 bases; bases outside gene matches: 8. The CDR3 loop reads CASSIYSGRSYNEQFF. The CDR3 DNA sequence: TGTGCCAGTAGTATATATAGCGGGCGATCATACAATGAGCAGTTCTTC. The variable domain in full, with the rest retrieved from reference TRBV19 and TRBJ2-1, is DGGITQSPKYLFRKEGQNVTLSCEQNLNHDAMYWYRQDPGQGLRLIYYSQIVNDFQKGDIAEGYSVSREKKESFPLTVTSAQKNPTAFYLCASSIYSGRSYNEQFFGPGTRLTVL.

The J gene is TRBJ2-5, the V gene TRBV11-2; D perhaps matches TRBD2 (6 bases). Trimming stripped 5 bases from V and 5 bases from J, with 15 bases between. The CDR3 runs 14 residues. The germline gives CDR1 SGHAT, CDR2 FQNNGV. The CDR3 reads CASSPGLDPETQYF. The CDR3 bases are TGTGCCAGCAGCCCGGGACTCGACCCGGAGACCCAGTACTTC.

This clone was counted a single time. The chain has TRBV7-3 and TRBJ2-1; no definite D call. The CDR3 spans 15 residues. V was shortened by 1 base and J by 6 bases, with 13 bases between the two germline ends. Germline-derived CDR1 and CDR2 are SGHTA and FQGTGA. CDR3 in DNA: TGTGCCAGCAGCTTAATGGCGGCGTCGTTCAATGAGCAGTTCTTC. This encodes CASSLMAASFNEQFF.

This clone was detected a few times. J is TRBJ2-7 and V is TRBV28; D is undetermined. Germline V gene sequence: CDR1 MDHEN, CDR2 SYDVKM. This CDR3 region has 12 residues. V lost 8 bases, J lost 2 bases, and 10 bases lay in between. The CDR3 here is CASGPVAYEQYF. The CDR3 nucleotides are TGTGCCAGCGGTCCGGTCGCCTACGAGCAGTACTTC.

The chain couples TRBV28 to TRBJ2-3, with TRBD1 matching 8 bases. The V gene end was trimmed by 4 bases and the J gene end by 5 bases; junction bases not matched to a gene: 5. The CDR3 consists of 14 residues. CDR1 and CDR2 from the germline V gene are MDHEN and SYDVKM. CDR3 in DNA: TGTGCCAGCAGTTCGACAGGGGTGGGAGATACGCAGTATTTT. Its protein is CASSSTGVGDTQYF.

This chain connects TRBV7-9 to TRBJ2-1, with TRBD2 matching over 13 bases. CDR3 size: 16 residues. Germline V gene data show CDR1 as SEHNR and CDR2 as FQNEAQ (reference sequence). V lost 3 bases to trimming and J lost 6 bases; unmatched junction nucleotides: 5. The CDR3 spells CASSFSLAGGGNEQFF. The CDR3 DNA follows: TGTGCCAGCAGCTTTTCACTAGCGGGAGGGGGCAATGAGCAGTTCTTC.

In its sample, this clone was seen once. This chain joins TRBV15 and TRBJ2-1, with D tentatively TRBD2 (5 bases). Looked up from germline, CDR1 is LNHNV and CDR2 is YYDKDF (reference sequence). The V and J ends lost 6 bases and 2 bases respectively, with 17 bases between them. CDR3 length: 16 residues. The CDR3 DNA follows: TGTGCCACCAGTAAGAGGTGGGAGCCCGCCTACAATGAGCAGTTCTTC. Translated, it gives CATSKRWEPAYNEQFF.

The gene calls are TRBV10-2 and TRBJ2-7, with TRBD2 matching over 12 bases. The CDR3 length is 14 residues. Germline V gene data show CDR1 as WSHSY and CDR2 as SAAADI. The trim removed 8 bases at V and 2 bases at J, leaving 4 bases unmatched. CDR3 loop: CASQLAGGPYEQYF. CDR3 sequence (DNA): TGCGCCAGCCAACTAGCGGGGGGACCCTACGAGCAGTACTTC.

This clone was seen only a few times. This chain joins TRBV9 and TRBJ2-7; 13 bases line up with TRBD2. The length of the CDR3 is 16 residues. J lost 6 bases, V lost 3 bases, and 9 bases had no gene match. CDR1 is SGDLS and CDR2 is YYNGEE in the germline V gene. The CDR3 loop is CASSGRGLAGTIEQYF. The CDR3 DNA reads TGTGCCAGCAGCGGCCGGGGACTAGCGGGGACAATCGAGCAGTACTTC.

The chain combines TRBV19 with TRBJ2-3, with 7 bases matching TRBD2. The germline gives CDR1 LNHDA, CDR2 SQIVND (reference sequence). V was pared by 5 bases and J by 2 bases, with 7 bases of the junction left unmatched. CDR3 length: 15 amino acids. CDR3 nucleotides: TGTGCCAGTAGTCCGCGGGAGTTAGTCACAGATACGCAGTATTTT. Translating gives CASSPRELVTDTQYF. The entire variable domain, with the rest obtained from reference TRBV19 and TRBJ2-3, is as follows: DGGITQSPKYLFRKEGQNVTLSCEQNLNHDAMYWYRQDPGQGLRLIYYSQIVNDFQKGDIAEGYSVSREKKESFPLTVTSAQKNPTAFYLCASSPRELVTDTQYFGPGTRLTVL.

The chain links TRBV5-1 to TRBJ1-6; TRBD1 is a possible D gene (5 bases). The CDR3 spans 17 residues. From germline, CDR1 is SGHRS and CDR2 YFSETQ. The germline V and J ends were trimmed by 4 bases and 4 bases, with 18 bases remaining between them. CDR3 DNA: TGCGCCAGCAGCATGGGGGACTTGGGCATTTATAATTCACCCCTCCACTTT. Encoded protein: CASSMGDLGIYNSPLHF.

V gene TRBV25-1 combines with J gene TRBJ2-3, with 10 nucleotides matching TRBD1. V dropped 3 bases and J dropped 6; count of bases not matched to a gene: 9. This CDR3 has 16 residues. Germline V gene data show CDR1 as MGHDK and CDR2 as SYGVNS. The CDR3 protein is CASSESDRGVGDTQYF. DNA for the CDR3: TGTGCCAGCAGTGAGTCGGACAGGGGGGTAGGGGATACGCAGTATTTT. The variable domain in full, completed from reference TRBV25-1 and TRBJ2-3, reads EADIYQTPRYLVIGTGKKITLECSQTMGHDKMYWYQQDPGMELHLIHYSYGVNSTEKGDLSSESTVSRIRTEHFPLTLESARPSHTSQYLCASSESDRGVGDTQYFGPGTRLTVL.

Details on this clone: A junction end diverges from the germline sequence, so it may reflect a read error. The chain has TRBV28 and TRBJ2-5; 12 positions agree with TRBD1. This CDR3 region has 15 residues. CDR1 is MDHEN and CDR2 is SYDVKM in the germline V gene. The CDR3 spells CAIRPGDRGREPQYF. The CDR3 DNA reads TGTGCCATCAGACCCGGGGACAGGGGGCGAGAGCCCCAGTACTTC.

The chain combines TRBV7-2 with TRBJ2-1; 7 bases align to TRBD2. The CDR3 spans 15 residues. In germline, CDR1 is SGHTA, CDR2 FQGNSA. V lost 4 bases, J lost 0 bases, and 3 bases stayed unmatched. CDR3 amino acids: CASSSLAVSYNEQFF. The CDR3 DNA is TGTGCCAGCAGCTCCCTAGCGGTCTCCTACAATGAGCAGTTCTTC.

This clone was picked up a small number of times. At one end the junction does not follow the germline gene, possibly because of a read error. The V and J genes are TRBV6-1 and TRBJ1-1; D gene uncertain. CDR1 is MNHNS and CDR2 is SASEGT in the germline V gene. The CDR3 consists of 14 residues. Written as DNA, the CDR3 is TGTGCCACCAGTAAGTGGTTGCGGAACACTGAAGCTTTCTTT. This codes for CATSKWLRNTEAFF.

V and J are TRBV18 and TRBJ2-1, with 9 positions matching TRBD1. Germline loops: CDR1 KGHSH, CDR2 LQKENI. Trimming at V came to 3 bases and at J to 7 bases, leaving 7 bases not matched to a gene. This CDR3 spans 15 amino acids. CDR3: CASSPLQGARNEQFF. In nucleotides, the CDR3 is TGTGCCAGCTCACCCCTACAGGGGGCGCGTAATGAGCAGTTCTTC.

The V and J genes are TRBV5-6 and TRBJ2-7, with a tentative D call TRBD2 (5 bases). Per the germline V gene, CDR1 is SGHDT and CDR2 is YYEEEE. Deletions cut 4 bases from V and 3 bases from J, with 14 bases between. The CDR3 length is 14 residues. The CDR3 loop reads CASSKMDGNYEQYF. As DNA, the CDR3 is TGTGCCAGCAGCAAAATGGACGGGAACTACGAGCAGTACTTC.

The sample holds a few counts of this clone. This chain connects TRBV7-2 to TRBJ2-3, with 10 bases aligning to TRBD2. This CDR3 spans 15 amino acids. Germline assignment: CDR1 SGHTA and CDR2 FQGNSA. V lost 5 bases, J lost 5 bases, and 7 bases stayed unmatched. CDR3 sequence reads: CASSRLAGAEDTQYF. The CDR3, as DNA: TGTGCCAGCAGCCGGCTAGCGGGGGCTGAAGATACGCAGTATTTT.

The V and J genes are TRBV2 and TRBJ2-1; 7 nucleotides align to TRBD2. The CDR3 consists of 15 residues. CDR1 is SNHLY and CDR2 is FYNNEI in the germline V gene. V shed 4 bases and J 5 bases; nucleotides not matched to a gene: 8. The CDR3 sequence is CASSGSGAGDNEQFF. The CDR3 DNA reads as TGTGCCAGCAGTGGATCAGGCGCGGGGGACAATGAGCAGTTCTTC. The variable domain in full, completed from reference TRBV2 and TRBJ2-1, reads EPEVTQTPSHQVTQMGQEVILRCVPISNHLYFYWYRQILGQKVEFLVSFYNNEISEKSEIFDDQFSVERPDGSNFTLKIRSTKLEDSAMYFCASSGSGAGDNEQFFGPGTRLTVL.

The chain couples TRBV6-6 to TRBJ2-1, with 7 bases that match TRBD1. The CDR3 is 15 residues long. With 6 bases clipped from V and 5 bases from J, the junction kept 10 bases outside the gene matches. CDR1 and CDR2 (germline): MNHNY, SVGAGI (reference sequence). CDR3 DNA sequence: TGTGCCAGCAGACTTCGACAGGGCAGAAACAATGAGCAGTTCTTC. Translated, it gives CASRLRQGRNNEQFF.

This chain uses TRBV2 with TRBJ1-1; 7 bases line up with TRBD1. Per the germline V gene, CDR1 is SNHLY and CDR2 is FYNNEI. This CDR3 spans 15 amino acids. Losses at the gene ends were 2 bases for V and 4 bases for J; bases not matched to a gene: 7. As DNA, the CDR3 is TGTGCCAGCAGTGAATTGGGACAGACGACCACTGAAGCTTTCTTT. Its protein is CASSELGQTTTEAFF.

The CDR3 nucleotides read TGTGCCAGCAGTTACTCGAGAAGGGGCGAGCAGTACTTC. It translates to CASSYSRRGEQYF. V gene TRBV6-5 combines with J gene TRBJ2-7; maybe TRBD1 (5 bases). CDR3 size: 13 residues. Per germline, CDR1 MNHEY and CDR2 SVGAGI. Trimming removed 0 bases from V and 6 bases from J, with 9 bases in between.